This T cell receptor beta chain is from a study of CD8 T cells in ankylosing spondylitis. Overall study results and limits: Within ankylosing spondylitis blood, a TCR beta motif made up of eight or nine highly homologous variants appeared to be characteristic. With a CD8+ phenotype, disease-linked clones were relatively rare in peripheral blood. Clones tied to disease were said to be significantly enriched in matched ankylosing spondylitis synovial fluid.

Germline values: CDR1 MDHEN, CDR2 SYDVKM. The V end was cut by 6 bases, the J end by 8 bases, with 23 bases between. This CDR3 has 16 residues. This clonotype was counted only a few times. Its antigen is undetermined. Quantitative 5'-RACE with molecular barcodes produced the TCR beta libraries. A single record per CDR3 protein comes from TCRdb applying MiXCR to the 5' RACE reads. Of a few hundred thousand distinct CDR3 sequences in the sample, about 13% were seen once. V usage is TRBV28 and J usage is TRBJ2-1; D possibly corresponds to TRBD1 (6 bases). The clonotype comes from a male donor with ankylosing spondylitis. Source material: blood, either unsorted or a sorted T cell fraction (not recorded which). Written as DNA, the CDR3 is TGTGCCAGCAGACCTACCGGGCACAGGGATAAGGATGAGCAGTTCTTC. Translated, it gives CASRPTGHRDKDEQFF.